This T cell receptor (beta chain) was recorded in a study of radiation and T cells in renal cell carcinoma. Study-wide results and caveats: Pretreatment tumor biopsies were lacking, so baseline clonotypes are unknown.

A note on this clone: The antigen is not known.

Time point indicated: baseline pretreatment blood. Regarding treatment: 15 Gy SBRT to primary tumor, nephrectomy 4 weeks later. The patient's renal cell carcinoma had clear cell pathology. Only in-frame clones appear in the TCRdb table, and some are missing; sequencing was by immunoSEQ multiplex PCR. This table has roughly 150,000 clones, 88% appearing once. V was clipped by 1 base and J by 2 bases, with 1 base between them. In germline, CDR1 is SGHNT, CDR2 YYREEE (reference sequence). This CDR3 spans 13 amino acids. The TCR originated in a woman in her 70s with renal cell carcinoma. The chain recombines TRBV5-4 with TRBJ1-6; unclear D gene. The sample in question was blood, obtained from a patient whose treatment included radiotherapy and nephrectomy. In nucleotides, the CDR3 is TGTGCCAGCAGCTTGACCTATAATTCACCCCTCCACTTT. Residues: CASSLTYNSPLHF.